The clone carrying this T cell receptor beta chain came up a few times. Its antigen remains unidentified. The sample originates from a study of T cell responses to AZD1222 COVID-19 vaccine. Study conclusions and caveats: Clonal diversity was possibly underestimated, and the donors were mostly white British, with more females.

V shed 3 bases, J shed 7 bases, and the junction held 4 bases outside the gene matches. From germline, CDR1 is LNHDA and CDR2 SQIVND (reference sequence). This CDR3 has 14 amino acids. Some clones are missing from TCRdb's copy, which holds only in-frame ones; the method was immunoSEQ multiplex PCR. The sample lists just over 60,000 clones; roughly three quarters were seen once. The genes are TRBV19 and TRBJ1-1; 11 bases map to TRBD1. The sequence came from an adult in good health. The specimen was peripheral blood, collected on day 0 of AZD1222 vaccination. As DNA, the CDR3 is TGTGCCAGTAGTATCTGGACAGGGGGCGATGAAGCTTTCTTT. This encodes CASSIWTGGDEAFF.